These T cell receptor beta chains were read from a single sample in a study of long-term antiretroviral therapy in people with HIV. This table comes from immunoSEQ multiplex PCR, and its TCRdb copy is limited to in-frame clones, with some not included. The sample holds about 24,000 clones, 81% seen once. This sample comprised unsorted PBMCs, obtained 4.4 years after starting antiretroviral therapy. The receptors here all came from a man younger than 45 with HIV. Both conserved end residues are part of each CDR3. A D gene is named only where the DNA matches it firmly. For some rows the clone size is stated as once, few or many, or as a class when expanded; others skip it.

v_gene	abundance	j_gene	d_gene	CDR3nt	CDR3aa
TRBV5-1	.	TRBJ1-1	.	TGCGCCAGCAGCTCCTACCGGGTCAGCACTGAAGCTTTCTTT	CASSSYRVSTEAFF
TRBV9	.	TRBJ2-3	TRBD1	TGTGCCAGCAGCGACCGGGACAGGGGCACAGATACGCAGTATTTT	CASSDRDRGTDTQYF
TRBV10-3	.	TRBJ2-2	.	TGTGCCAAAAGGGGGGTCATCACCGGGGAGCTGTTTTTT	CAKRGVITGELFF
TRBV29-1	.	TRBJ2-3	TRBD2	TGCAGCGGCGCCGGGACTAGCGGGAGTCTCCCCACCACAGATACGCAGTATTTT	CSGAGTSGSLPTTDTQYF
TRBV7-9	.	TRBJ2-7	TRBD1	TGTGCCAGCAGACACGGGACAGGGGATGAGCAGTACTTC	CASRHGTGDEQYF
TRBV9	few	TRBJ1-6	.	TGTGCCAGCAGCGAAGCCTATAATTCACCCCTCCACTTT	CASSEAYNSPLHF
TRBV19	.	TRBJ2-1	.	TGTGCCACAACAGAGAAGAGCTCCTACAATGAGCAGTTCTTC	CATTEKSSYNEQFF
TRBV9	.	TRBJ1-1	.	TGTGCCAGCAGCGTAGGGGATATAGGTGAAGCTTTCTTT	CASSVGDIGEAFF
TRBV28	few	TRBJ2-7	TRBD1	TGTGCCAGCAGTGATCCGGGACAGGCCCACGAGCAGTACTTC	CASSDPGQAHEQYF
TRBV19	.	TRBJ1-5	.	TGTGCCAGTAGTATAGTAAGGGACCAGCCCCAGCATTTT	CASSIVRDQPQHF
TRBV5-6	.	TRBJ2-5	.	TGTGCCAGCAGCTTAGATTTCCCCGGAACCCAGTACTTC	CASSLDFPGTQYF
TRBV11-2	.	TRBJ2-7	.	TGTGCCAGCAGCTTAGGGACTCCTCCCTACGAGCAGTACTTC	CASSLGTPPYEQYF
TRBV12-5	.	TRBJ2-7	TRBD1	TGTGCTAGTGGTTTGACAGGGGCCGCCTACGAGCAGTACTTC	CASGLTGAAYEQYF
TRBV28	.	TRBJ1-5	.	TGTGCCAGCACCACTCCGAGGGAGCCCCAGCATTTT	CASTTPREPQHF
TRBV11-2	.	TRBJ2-7	.	TGTGCCAGCAGCTGGGGACGGAGCTCCTACGAGCAGTACTTC	CASSWGRSSYEQYF
TRBV7-8	.	TRBJ1-2	.	TGTGCCAGCAGCGCCGGGGCAGGGGACTATGGCTACACCTTC	CASSAGAGDYGYTF
TRBV5-8	.	TRBJ1-5	TRBD1	TGTGCCAGCAGCCCGACAGGGGGCGCGTATAGCAATCAGCCCCAGCATTTT	CASSPTGGAYSNQPQHF
TRBV9	.	TRBJ1-3	.	TGTGCCAGCAGCGTAGGGGCACGGAGCTCTGGAAACACCATATATTTT	CASSVGARSSGNTIYF
TRBV4-3	.	TRBJ2-7	.	TGCGCCAGCAGCCAAGATGGTAGCGGCAACTACGAGCAGTACTTC	CASSQDGSGNYEQYF
TRBV7-9	few	TRBJ2-7	TRBD1	TGTGCCAGCAGTACCCCACAGGGGGCGGGCTACGAGCAGTACTTC	CASSTPQGAGYEQYF
TRBV14	.	TRBJ2-2	.	TGTGCCAGCAGCCAAGATGAGTTCTACACCGGGGAGCTGTTTTTT	CASSQDEFYTGELFF
TRBV9	.	TRBJ1-2	.	TGTGCCAGCAGTGGCGGCGACAAAATTAAAAAAAACTATGGCTACACCTTC	CASSGGDKIKKNYGYTF
TRBV5-4	.	TRBJ1-1	.	TGTGCCAGCAGCTTGAGAGGGAGTGGAACTGAAGCTTTCTTT	CASSLRGSGTEAFF
TRBV4-3	.	TRBJ1-1	.	TGCGCCAGCAGCCAAGACCCGAGAGGCCTGAACACTGAAGCTTTCTTT	CASSQDPRGLNTEAFF
TRBV11-2	.	TRBJ2-7	.	TGTGCCAGCAGCTCTCCCAGTGGAATCAACTACGAGCAGTACTTC	CASSSPSGINYEQYF
TRBV21-1	few	TRBJ1-2	.	TGTGCCAGCAGCAAAGGCGGAGGCTATGGCTACACCTTC	CASSKGGGYGYTF
TRBV4-3	.	TRBJ2-7	.	TGCGCCAGCAGCCAAGACCAGGGTTCTTACGAGCAGTACTTC	CASSQDQGSYEQYF
TRBV7-9	.	TRBJ2-5	TRBD1	TGTGCCAGCAGCTTTACCGACAGGGGCCTTCAAGAGACCCAGTACTTC	CASSFTDRGLQETQYF
TRBV11-2	.	TRBJ1-1	.	TGTGCCAGCAGCTTAAGACGGGGCATGAACACTGAAGCTTTCTTT	CASSLRRGMNTEAFF
TRBV27	.	TRBJ2-1	.	TGTGCCAGCACCTCGGGGGTGGGGTTCTACAATGAGCAGTTCTTC	CASTSGVGFYNEQFF
TRBV2	few	TRBJ2-7	TRBD2	TGTGCCAGCACCTCGAAGGGAGGGGAGCAGTACTTC	CASTSKGGEQYF
TRBV7-7	.	TRBJ2-5	TRBD1	TGTGCCAGCAGCTGGGGGACAGGAGAGCAAGAGACCCAGTACTTC	CASSWGTGEQETQYF
TRBV2	.	TRBJ1-5	TRBD1	TGTGCCAGCAGTACAGGGGTGCATCAGCCCCAGCATTTT	CASSTGVHQPQHF
TRBV5-1	.	TRBJ2-1	TRBD2	TGCGCCAGCAGCTTGGGACTAGCGGGGGGTTACGACTACAATGAGCAGTTCTTC	CASSLGLAGGYDYNEQFF
TRBV14	.	TRBJ1-4	.	TGTGCCAGCAGCCACCTCGACAGTACCAGCGAAAAACTGTTTTTT	CASSHLDSTSEKLFF
TRBV6-6	.	TRBJ2-7	.	TGTGCCAGCAGTTACCGGGAAACCTACGAGCAGTACTTC	CASSYRETYEQYF
TRBV10-1	.	TRBJ2-7	.	TGCGCCAGCAGTTCTACAGACCCGGAGCAGTACTTC	CASSSTDPEQYF
TRBV5-4	.	TRBJ1-1	TRBD1	TGTGCCAGCAGCCTCTGGACAGGGGCTGAAGCTTTCTTT	CASSLWTGAEAFF
TRBV2	.	TRBJ2-2	.	TGTGCCAGCAGGTTCAGTGGGACCGGGGAGCTGTTTTTT	CASRFSGTGELFF
TRBV28	.	TRBJ2-7	TRBD1	TGTGCCAGCAGTTTCCCGGGACAGATCTACGAGCAGTACTTC	CASSFPGQIYEQYF
TRBV28	.	TRBJ1-1	.	TGTGCCAGCAGCCAACCGTGGGGTACAGGGTGGACTGAAGCTTTCTTT	CASSQPWGTGWTEAFF
TRBV6-4	.	TRBJ1-5	.	TGTGCCAGCAGTGACTCGGCAGATAGCAATCAGCCCCAGCATTTT	CASSDSADSNQPQHF
TRBV7-9	.	TRBJ1-1	TRBD1	TGTGCCAGCAGCTCAGGGGGAGACAGGTACACTGAAGCTTTCTTT	CASSSGGDRYTEAFF
TRBV6-1	.	TRBJ1-1	TRBD1	TGTGCCAGCAGTGAAGGCCCAGGGGGCAATGAAGCTTTCTTT	CASSEGPGGNEAFF
TRBV10-3	.	TRBJ2-7	.	TGTGCCATCAGTGAGTCGGACAGACCTTACGAGCAGTACTTC	CAISESDRPYEQYF
TRBV5-1	.	TRBJ1-5	.	TGCGCCAGCAGCTTGGGGCAGGGCGGGAATCAGCCCCAGCATTTT	CASSLGQGGNQPQHF
TRBV5-1	.	TRBJ1-1	TRBD1	TGCGCCAGCAGCACCGGGACAGGGATTGTGAACACTGAAGCTTTCTTT	CASSTGTGIVNTEAFF
TRBV9	.	TRBJ2-3	.	TGTGCCAGCAGCGTAGAAAGGCGGAAGGCTAGCACAGATACGCAGTATTTT	CASSVERRKASTDTQYF
TRBV5-1	.	TRBJ1-1	.	TGCGCCAGCAGCTTGGAACAGGGACGGACTGAAGCTTTCTTT	CASSLEQGRTEAFF
TRBV6-1	.	TRBJ1-4	.	TGTGCCAGCCCCGGGCCCCGGCCAGAAAAACTGTTTTTT	CASPGPRPEKLFF
TRBV7-2	.	TRBJ2-1	TRBD2	TGTGCCAGCAGCCCGGGACTAGCCTACAACAATGAGCAGTTCTTC	CASSPGLAYNNEQFF
TRBV5-4	once	TRBJ1-2	.	TGTGCCAGCAGCTCAATATCCACTGACAGGTCAGGCTACACCTTC	CASSSISTDRSGYTF
TRBV11-2	.	TRBJ2-5	.	TGTGCCAGCAGCTTAGGTGGGAGACAAGAGACCCAGTACTTC	CASSLGGRQETQYF
TRBV10-3	.	TRBJ1-1	.	TGTGCCATCAGTAGACTGAACACTGAAGCTTTCTTT	CAISRLNTEAFF
TRBV6-1	.	TRBJ1-2	.	TGTGCCATCGGTGGGGGCAGCTACCCCTGGGGCTACACCTTC	CAIGGGSYPWGYTF
TRBV27	.	TRBJ1-2	.	TGTGCCAGCAGTTCTCTGGGCAGGGGAATTGGTGGCTACACCTTC	CASSSLGRGIGGYTF
TRBV20-1	.	TRBJ2-1	.	TGCAGTGTTCGGGGGATCCATGAGCAGTTCTTC	CSVRGIHEQFF
TRBV6-1	.	TRBJ2-7	TRBD1	TGTGCCAGCAGTCCGGCCGGGACAGGGAACGAGCAGTACTTC	CASSPAGTGNEQYF
TRBV5-6	.	TRBJ2-7	.	TGTGCCAGCAGCTTGGAGGGGGAATCCTACGAGCAGTACTTC	CASSLEGESYEQYF
TRBV7-9	.	TRBJ1-1	.	TGTGCCAGCAGCTTCGCTGTAATGGGCACCATCACTGAAGCTTTCTTT	CASSFAVMGTITEAFF